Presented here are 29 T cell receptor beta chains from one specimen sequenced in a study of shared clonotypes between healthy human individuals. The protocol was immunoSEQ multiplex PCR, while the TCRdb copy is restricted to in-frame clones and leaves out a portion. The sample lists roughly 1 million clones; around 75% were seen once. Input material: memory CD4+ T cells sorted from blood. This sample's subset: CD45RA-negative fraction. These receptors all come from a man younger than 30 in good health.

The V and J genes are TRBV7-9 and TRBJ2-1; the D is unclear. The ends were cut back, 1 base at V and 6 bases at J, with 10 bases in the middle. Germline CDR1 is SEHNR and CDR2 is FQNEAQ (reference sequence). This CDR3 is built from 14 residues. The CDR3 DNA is TGTGCCAGCAGCTTAGGGTCAGTGGGCAATGAGCAGTTCTTC. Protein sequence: CASSLGSVGNEQFF.

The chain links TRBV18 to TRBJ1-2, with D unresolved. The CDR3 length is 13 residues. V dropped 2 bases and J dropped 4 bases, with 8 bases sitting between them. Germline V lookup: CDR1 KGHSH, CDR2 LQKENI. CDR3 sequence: CASSPKEGYGYTF. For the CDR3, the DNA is TGTGCCAGCTCACCAAAGGAAGGCTATGGCTACACCTTC.

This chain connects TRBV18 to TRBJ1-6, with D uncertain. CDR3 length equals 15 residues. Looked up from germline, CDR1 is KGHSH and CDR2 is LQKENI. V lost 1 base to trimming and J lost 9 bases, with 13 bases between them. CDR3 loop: CASSPQEGKTSPLHF. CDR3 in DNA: TGTGCCAGCTCACCACAGGAAGGGAAGACTTCACCCCTCCACTTT.

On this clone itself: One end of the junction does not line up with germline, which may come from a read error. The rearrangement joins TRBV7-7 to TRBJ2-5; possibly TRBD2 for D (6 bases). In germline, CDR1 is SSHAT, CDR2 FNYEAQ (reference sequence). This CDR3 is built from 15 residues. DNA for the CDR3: TGTGCTAGCAGCTTAAGGCGCGGGAATGGAGAGACCCAGTACTTC. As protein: CASSLRRGNGETQYF.

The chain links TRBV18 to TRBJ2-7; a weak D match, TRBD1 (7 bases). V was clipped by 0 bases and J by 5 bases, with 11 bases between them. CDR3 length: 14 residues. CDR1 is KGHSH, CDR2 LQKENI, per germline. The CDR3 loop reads CASSPPARGDEQYF. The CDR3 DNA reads TGTGCCAGCTCACCACCCGCCAGGGGGGACGAGCAGTACTTC.

CDR3 nucleotides: TGTGCCAGCAGCTCAGCCAAGTTCAGAACCCTAGCGGGAGTCTACGAGCAGTACTTC. Residues: CASSSAKFRTLAGVYEQYF. The chain couples TRBV14 to TRBJ2-7, with TRBD2 matching over 10 bases. The CDR3 has 19 residues. V trimming: 5 bases; J trimming: 3 bases; junction bases outside the gene matches: 19. Germline assignment: CDR1 SGHDN and CDR2 FVKESK.

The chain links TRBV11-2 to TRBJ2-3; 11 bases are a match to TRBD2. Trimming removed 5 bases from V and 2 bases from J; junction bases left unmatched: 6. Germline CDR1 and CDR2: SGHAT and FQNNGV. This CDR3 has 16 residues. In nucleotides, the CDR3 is TGTGCCAGCAGCACCCGACTAGCGGGATCCACAGATACGCAGTATTTT. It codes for CASSTRLAGSTDTQYF.

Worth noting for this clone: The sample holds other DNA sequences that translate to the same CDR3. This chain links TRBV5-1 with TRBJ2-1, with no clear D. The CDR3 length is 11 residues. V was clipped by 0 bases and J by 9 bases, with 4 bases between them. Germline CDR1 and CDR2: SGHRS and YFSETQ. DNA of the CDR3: TGCGCCAGCAGCTTGGGAGTTGAGCAGTTCTTC. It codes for CASSLGVEQFF.

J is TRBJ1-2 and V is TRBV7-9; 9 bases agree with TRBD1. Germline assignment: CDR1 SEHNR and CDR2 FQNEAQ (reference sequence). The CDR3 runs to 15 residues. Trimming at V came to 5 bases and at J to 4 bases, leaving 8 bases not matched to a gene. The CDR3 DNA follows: TGTGCCAGCAGCACCCGGGACAGGGAAGCCTATGGCTACACCTTC. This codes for CASSTRDREAYGYTF.

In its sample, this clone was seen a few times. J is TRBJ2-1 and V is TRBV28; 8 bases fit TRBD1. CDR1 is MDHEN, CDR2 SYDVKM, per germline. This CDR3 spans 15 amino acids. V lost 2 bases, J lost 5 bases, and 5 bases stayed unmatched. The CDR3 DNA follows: TGTGCCAGCAGTTTACTGGACAGGGCCGACAATGAGCAGTTCTTC. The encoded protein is CASSLLDRADNEQFF.

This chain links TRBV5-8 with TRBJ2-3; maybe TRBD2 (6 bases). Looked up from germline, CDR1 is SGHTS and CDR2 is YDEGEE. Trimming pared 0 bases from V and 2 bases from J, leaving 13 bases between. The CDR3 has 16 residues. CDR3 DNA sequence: TGTGCCAGCAGCTTGGGGGAGGCGGGCTACACAGATACGCAGTATTTT. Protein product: CASSLGEAGYTDTQYF.

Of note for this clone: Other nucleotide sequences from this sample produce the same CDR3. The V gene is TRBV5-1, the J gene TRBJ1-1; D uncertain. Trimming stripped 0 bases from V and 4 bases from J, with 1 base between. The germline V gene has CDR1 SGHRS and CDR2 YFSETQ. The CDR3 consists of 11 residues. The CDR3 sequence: CASSLGTEAFF. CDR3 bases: TGCGCCAGCAGCTTGGGCACTGAAGCTTTCTTT.

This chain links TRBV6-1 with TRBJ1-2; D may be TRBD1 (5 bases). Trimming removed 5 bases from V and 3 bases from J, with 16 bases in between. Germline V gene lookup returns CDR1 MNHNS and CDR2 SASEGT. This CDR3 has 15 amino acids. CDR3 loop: CASSLQAGGYYGYTF. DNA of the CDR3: TGTGCCAGCAGTCTCCAGGCGGGGGGATACTATGGCTACACCTTC.

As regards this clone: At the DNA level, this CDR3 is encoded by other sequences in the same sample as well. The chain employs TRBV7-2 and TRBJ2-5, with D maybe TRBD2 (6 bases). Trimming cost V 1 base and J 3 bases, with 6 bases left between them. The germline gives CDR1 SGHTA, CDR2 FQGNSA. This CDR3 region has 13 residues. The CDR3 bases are TGTGCCAGCAGCTTAGAGCGGGAAGAGACCCAGTACTTC. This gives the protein CASSLEREETQYF.

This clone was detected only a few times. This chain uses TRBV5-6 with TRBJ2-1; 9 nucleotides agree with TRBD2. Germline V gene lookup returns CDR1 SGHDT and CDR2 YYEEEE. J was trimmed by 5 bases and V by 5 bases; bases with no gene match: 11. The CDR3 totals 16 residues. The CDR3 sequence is CASSSLAGQGNNEQFF. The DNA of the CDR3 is TGTGCCAGCAGTTCACTAGCGGGCCAGGGTAACAATGAGCAGTTCTTC.

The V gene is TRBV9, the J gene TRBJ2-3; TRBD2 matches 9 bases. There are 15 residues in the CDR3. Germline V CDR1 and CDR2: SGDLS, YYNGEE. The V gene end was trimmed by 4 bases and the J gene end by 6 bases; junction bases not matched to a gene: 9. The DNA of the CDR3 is TGTGCCAGCAGCTCCCGGGCGGGAGGGCCGGATACGCAGTATTTT. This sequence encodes CASSSRAGGPDTQYF. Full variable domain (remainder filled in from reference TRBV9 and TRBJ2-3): DSGVTQTPKHLITATGQRVTLRCSPRSGDLSVYWYQQSLDQGLQFLIQYYNGEERAKGNILERFSAQQFPDLHSELNLSSLELGDSALYFCASSSRAGGPDTQYFGPGTRLTVL.

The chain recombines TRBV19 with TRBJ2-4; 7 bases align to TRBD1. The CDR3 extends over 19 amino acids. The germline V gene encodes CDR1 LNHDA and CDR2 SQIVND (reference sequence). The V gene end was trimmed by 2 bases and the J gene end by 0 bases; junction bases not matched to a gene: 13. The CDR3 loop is CASSIRAGVGGRAKNIQYF. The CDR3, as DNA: TGTGCCAGTAGTATACGTGCCGGGGTAGGGGGCCGAGCCAAAAACATTCAGTACTTC. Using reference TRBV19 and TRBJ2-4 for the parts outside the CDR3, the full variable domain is DGGITQSPKYLFRKEGQNVTLSCEQNLNHDAMYWYRQDPGQGLRLIYYSQIVNDFQKGDIAEGYSVSREKKESFPLTVTSAQKNPTAFYLCASSIRAGVGGRAKNIQYFGAGTRLSVL.

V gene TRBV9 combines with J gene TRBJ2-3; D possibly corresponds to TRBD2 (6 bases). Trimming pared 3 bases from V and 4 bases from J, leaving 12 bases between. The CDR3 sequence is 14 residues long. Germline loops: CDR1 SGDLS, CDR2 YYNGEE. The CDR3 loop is CASSARLGADTQYF. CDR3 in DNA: TGTGCCAGCAGCGCCCGACTAGGTGCAGATACGCAGTATTTT.

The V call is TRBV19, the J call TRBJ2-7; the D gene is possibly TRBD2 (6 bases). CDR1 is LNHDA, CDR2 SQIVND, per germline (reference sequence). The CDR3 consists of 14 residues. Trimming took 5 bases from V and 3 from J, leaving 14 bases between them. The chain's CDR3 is CASSPGLGLYEQYF. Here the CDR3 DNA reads TGTGCCAGTAGTCCGGGACTGGGACTCTACGAGCAGTACTTC.

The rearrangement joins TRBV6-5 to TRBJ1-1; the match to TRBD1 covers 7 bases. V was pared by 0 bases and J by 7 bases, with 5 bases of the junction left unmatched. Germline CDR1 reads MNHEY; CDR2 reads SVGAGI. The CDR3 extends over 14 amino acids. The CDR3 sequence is CASSYSSGTVEAFF. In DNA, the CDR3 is TGTGCCAGCAGTTACTCGTCCGGGACAGTTGAAGCTTTCTTT.

CDR3 residues: CASTGGARDTQYF. In nucleotides, the CDR3 is TGTGCCAGCACAGGGGGGGCGAGGGATACGCAGTATTTT. The chain carries TRBV6-5 and TRBJ2-3; the D gene could be TRBD1 or TRBD2 (7 bases each). Trimming stripped 7 bases from V and 6 bases from J, with 14 bases between. The CDR3 loop spans 13 amino acids. Looked up from germline, CDR1 is MNHEY and CDR2 is SVGAGI.

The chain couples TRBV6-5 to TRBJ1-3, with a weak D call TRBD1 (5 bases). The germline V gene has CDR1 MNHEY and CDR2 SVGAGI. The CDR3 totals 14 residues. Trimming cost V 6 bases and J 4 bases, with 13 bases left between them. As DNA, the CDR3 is TGTGCCAGCAGCCCGCGCGGGGCGGGAAACACCATATATTTT. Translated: CASSPRGAGNTIYF.

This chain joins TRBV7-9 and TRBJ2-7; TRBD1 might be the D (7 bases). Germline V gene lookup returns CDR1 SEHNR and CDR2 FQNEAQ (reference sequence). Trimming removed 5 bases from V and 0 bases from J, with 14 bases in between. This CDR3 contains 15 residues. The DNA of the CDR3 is TGTGCCAGCAGCGCTCAGGGGGGTTTCTCCTACGAGCAGTACTTC. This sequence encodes CASSAQGGFSYEQYF. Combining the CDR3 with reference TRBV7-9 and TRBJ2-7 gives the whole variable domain DTGVSQNPRHKITKRGQNVTFRCDPISEHNRLYWYRQTLGQGPEFLTYFQNEAQLEKSRLLSDRFSAERPKGSFSTLEIQRTEQGDSAMYLCASSAQGGFSYEQYFGPGTRLTVT.

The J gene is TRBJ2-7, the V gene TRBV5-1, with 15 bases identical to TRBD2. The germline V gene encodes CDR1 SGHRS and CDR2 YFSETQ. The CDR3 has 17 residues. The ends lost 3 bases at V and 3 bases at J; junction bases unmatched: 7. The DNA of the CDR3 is TGCGCCAGCAGCTCAGGGACTAGCGGGGGGTTCAGCTACGAGCAGTACTTC. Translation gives CASSSGTSGGFSYEQYF.

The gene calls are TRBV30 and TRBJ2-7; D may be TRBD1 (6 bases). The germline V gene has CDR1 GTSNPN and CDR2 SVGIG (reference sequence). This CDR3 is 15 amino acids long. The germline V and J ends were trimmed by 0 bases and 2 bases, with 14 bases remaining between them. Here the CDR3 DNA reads TGTGCCTGGAGTGTACTACAGGGTCTTACCTACGAGCAGTACTTC. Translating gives CAWSVLQGLTYEQYF.

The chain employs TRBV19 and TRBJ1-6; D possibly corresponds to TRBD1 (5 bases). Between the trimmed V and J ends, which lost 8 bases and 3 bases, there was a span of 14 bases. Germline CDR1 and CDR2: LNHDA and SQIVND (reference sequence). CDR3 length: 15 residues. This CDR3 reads CASASGGGYNSPLHF. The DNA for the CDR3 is TGTGCCAGTGCGTCGGGGGGAGGCTATAATTCACCCCTCCACTTT. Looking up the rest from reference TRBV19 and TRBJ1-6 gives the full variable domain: DGGITQSPKYLFRKEGQNVTLSCEQNLNHDAMYWYRQDPGQGLRLIYYSQIVNDFQKGDIAEGYSVSREKKESFPLTVTSAQKNPTAFYLCASASGGGYNSPLHFGNGTRLTVT.

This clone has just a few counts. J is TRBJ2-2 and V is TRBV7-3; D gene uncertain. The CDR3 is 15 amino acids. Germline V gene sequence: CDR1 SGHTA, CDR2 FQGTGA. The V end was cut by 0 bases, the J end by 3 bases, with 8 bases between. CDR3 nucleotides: TGTGCCAGCAGCTTAACTCCCTCGGACACCGGGGAGCTGTTTTTT. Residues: CASSLTPSDTGELFF.

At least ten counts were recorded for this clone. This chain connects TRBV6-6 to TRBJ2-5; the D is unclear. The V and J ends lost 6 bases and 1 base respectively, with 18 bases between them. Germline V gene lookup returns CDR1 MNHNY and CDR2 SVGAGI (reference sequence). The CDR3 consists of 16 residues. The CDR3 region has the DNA TGTGCCAGCAGCTTCTACGTATCATGGGTCCAAGAGACCCAGTACTTC. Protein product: CASSFYVSWVQETQYF.

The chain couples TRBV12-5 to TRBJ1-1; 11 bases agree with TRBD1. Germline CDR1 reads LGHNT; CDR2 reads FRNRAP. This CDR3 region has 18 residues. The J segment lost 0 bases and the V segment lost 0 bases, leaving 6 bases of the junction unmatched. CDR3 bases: TGTGCTAGTGGTTTGGTACTCGGACAGGGGGCCATGAACACTGAAGCTTTCTTT. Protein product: CASGLVLGQGAMNTEAFF.